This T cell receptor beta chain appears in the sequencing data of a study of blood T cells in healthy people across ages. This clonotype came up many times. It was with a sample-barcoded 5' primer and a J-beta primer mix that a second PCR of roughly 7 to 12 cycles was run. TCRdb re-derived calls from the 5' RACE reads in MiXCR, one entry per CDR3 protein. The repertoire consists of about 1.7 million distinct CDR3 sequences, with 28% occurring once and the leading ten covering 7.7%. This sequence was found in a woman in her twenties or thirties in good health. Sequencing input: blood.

The CDR3 DNA follows: TGCAGCGTTGAGCTTTCGTCCTACGAGCAGTACTTC. Translated, it gives CSVELSSYEQYF. The chain carries TRBV29-1 and TRBJ2-7; D call uncertain. The V end was cut by 3 bases, the J end by 1 base, with 7 bases between. This CDR3 is built from 12 residues. The germline gives CDR1 SQVTM, CDR2 ANQGSEA.